This TCR beta chain appears in the sequencing data of a study of glioma-infiltrating T cells after dendritic cell vaccination (dated by TCRdb to between 2015 and 2016). Concerning the study at large: The cohort included some 15 glioblastoma patients drawn from Phase I and II dendritic cell vaccination trials, of whom 9 were newly diagnosed and 6 had recurrent disease. Patients received autologous tumor lysate-pulsed dendritic cell vaccination between the early 2000s and the early 2010s. The vaccine was prepared from monocyte-derived dendritic cells that were cultured for under 8 days with IL-4 and GM-CSF and then pulsed overnight with autologous tumor lysate. Patients received three intradermal dendritic cell vaccine injections at biweekly intervals in the arm below the axilla. Deep sequencing of TCR beta CDR3 regions was used to quantify tumor-infiltrating lymphocyte content and compare tumor and blood repertoires in dendritic cell-vaccinated glioblastoma patients. Survival after dendritic cell vaccination was correlated with TCR sequencing metrics, such as TIL content and the overlap between tumor and blood repertoires.

Note on this clone: Its antigen is currently not known. No base-level quality is on record; no much larger clone is a single base apart.

Explained via the paper, the time point label denotes: after dendritic cell vaccination, including at tumor progression/relapse. Patients were selected for having adequate residual fresh-frozen tumor tissue and more than two years of available survival data. An isocitrate dehydrogenase mutation was not carried by any of the glioblastoma patients, although molecular status was otherwise variable. PBMC collection took place before vaccination, two weeks after the third vaccination, and at tumor progression if progression occurred. The Qiagen DNeasy Blood extraction Kit was used to extract genomic DNA. The CDR3 contains 15 residues, cysteine and phenylalanine counted. Here the CDR3 DNA is all that survives: 45 bases in frame from base 1. Ends trimmed: V by 3 bases, J by 4 bases; bases unmatched to a gene: 5. The germline V gene specifies MDHEN as CDR1 and SYDVKM as CDR2. The immunoSEQ assay amplified TCRB CDR3 regions from roughly 2.1 micrograms of genomic DNA, or from all available DNA when less than that amount was available. The multiplex PCR employed 60 forward primers targeting TCR V beta segments and 13 reverse primers targeting J beta segments. To estimate reads per starting template, synthetic control templates were spiked into each sample at limiting dilution. Reads of 87 bp were generated by sequencing on the Illumina HiSeq System. For the original study's pipeline: PCR and sequencing errors were removed by a nearest neighbor algorithm that merged closely related sequences. TCR overlap was measured as the percentage of unique tumor TCR beta sequences that were also present in the peripheral blood of the same patient. TCRdb obtained this table from immuneACCESS and retained in-frame rearrangements with V and J assigned. These tables miss some clones; where compared with another copy, unresolved V genes account for less than half of the shortfall, and the remainder is unexplained. The V and J calls and clone size come from that table; D and trimming were worked out from the DNA. The sample includes about 46,000 clones, with about 89% observed a single time. In total, the top ten clones hold roughly 5.4% of the sample.

The study at large found these results: The cohort was small and heterogeneous, only a few patients had full blood and tumor sets, and even fewer had initial-recurrent tumor pairs. The response model built on TCR overlap across three groups was characterized as speculative, with prospective validation still needed. After dendritic cell vaccination, a higher estimated pretreatment TIL content predicted longer time to progression and overall survival. No direct relationship between TCR clonality and survival was found, suggesting a diverse polyclonal response may matter.

Specimen: blood, collected after dendritic cell vaccination. The receptor chain draws on TRBV28 and TRBJ1-4; 7 central bases correspond to TRBD1. This sequence was found in a human donor with glioblastoma. The DNA sequence is given as TGTGCCAGCAGTTTCGGGGACAGCTTTAATGAAAAACTGTTTTTT. This yields the protein CASSFGDSFNEKLFF.